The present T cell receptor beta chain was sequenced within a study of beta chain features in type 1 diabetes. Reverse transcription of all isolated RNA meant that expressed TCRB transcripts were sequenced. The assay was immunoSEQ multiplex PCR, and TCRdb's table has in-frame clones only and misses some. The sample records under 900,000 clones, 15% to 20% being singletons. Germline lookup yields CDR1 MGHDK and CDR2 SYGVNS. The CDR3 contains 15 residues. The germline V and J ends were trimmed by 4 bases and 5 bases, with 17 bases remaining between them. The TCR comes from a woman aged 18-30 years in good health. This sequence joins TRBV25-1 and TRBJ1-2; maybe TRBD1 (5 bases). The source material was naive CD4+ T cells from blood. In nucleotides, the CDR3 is TGTGCCAGCAGTGCTGATAGGGGTTCGTTTTATGGCTACACCTTC. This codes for CASSADRGSFYGYTF.